This TCR beta chain derives from a study of T cell responses to AZD1222 COVID-19 vaccine (dated by TCRdb to about 2021). About the full investigation: Because spike-specific TCR depth and breadth did not differ between the two schedules, AZD1222 recipients who got a second dose at roughly 4 weeks were pooled with those who got a second dose at roughly 12 weeks. TCR sequencing covered roughly 230 trial participants: about 210 given two doses of AZD1222 and about 26 given two doses of MenACWY control vaccine. Trial participants were enrolled into age subgroups of 18-55, 56-69 and 70-plus years, which contained around 150, 28 and 57 TCR-sequenced participants, respectively. Results and caveats for the whole study, not just this receptor: In the small 56-69-year group, the increase in depth fell short of significance, most likely because of low power. Reportedly, almost half of the unique spike-specific TCRs recognized epitopes lying outside the regions that are mutated in the B.1.351 and B.1.1.7 variants. A significant rise in spike-specific TCR breadth and depth was observed after two AZD1222 doses relative to day 0 and relative to MenACWY recipients. Only five or six AZD1222 recipients were SARS-CoV-2 seropositive at baseline, limiting conclusions about previously exposed vaccinees. The vaccine-associated CD4 TCRs covered the entire spike protein, and the dominant responses fell in regions 160-218 and 743-854. Most participants were white British and females outnumbered males, and the authors suggested that clonal diversity may have been underestimated. Because no samples from the day 14 peak response were available, repertoires could be characterized only after the peak T cell response.

The sample's time point label, in plain terms: baseline before first vaccination. Vaccinee samples came from UK trials COV001 and COV002, including a single-blind randomized controlled phase 2/3 trial of AZD1222 (ChAdOx1 nCoV-19) in healthy adults. Trial participant PBMC samples were collected at day 0 and day 28 after the second dose for TCRbeta chain sequencing. With respect to this clone: The antigen this receptor binds is unknown. The input lacks base qualities; no much larger clone sits a single base away.

The CDR3 regions of human TCRbeta chains were analyzed by immunosequencing. Per the source publication's procedure: TCRs in the repertoires were compared against a reference library of SARS-CoV-2-specific TCRs that had been generated with the MIRA antigen-specificity platform. Breadth was defined as the fraction of unique TCRs that were SARS-CoV-2-associated, and depth was defined as the fraction of total T cells that were SARS-CoV-2-associated. Using the MIRA data, each spike-specific TCR was mapped to the spike region that the TCR reacts to and placed in a CD4 or CD8 class. Log10-transformed breadth and depth values were compared by one-way ANOVA with Sidak's multiple comparisons tests. TCRdb holds this immuneACCESS table with in-frame rearrangements only. Some clones are missing; in checked studies, unresolved V genes explain under half, and the rest has no known cause. Clone size and V and J calls were adopted from that table, with D and trimming inferred from the DNA. In this sample the table shows 150,000 to 200,000 clones, more than 90% of which occur a single time. Together, the top ten hold about 3% of the sample.

This TCR derives from an adult in good health. Source: peripheral blood, taken on day 0 of AZD1222 vaccination.

The CDR3 loop reads CASTPTGLAGTTQYF. The nucleotides are TGTGCCAGCACTCCCACCGGTCTAGCGGGAACTACGCAGTACTTC. The chain is encoded by TRBV6-5 joined to TRBJ2-7; the central 9 bases match TRBD2. Taken from the germline V gene, the CDR1 and CDR2 loops are MNHEY and SVGAGI. Here V drops 7 bases and J drops 9 bases, and the junction holds 16 bases not matched to any gene. From the cysteine through the phenylalanine, the CDR3 covers 15 amino acids. The DNA shown is the 45-base CDR3, in frame from base 1.